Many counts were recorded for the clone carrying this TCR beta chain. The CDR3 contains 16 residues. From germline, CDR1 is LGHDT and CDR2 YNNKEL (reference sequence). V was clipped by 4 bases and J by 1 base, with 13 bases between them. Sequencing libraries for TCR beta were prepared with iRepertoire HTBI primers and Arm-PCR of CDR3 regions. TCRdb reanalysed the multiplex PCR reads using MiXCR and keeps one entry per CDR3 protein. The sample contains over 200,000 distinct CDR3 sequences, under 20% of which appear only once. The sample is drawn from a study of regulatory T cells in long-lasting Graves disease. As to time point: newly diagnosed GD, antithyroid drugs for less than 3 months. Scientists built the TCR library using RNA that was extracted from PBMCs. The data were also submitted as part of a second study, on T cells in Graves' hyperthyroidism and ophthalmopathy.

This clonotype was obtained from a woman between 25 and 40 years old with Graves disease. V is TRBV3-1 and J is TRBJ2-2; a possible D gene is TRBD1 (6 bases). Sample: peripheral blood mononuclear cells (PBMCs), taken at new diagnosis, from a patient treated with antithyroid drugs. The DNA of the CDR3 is TGTGCCAGCAGCCTCCGGACAGTAGGGAACACCGGGGAGCTGTTTTTT. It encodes CASSLRTVGNTGELFF.